This TCR beta chain was documented in a study of T cell clonality in common variable immunodeficiency. The study's findings and limits: Common variable immunodeficiency TCR beta sequences reportedly had fewer deletions and N-nucleotide insertions. CVID subjects shared fewer TCRbeta clones than healthy controls did.

CVID and control samples used equivalent genomic DNA input. The protocol was immunoSEQ multiplex PCR, while the TCRdb copy is restricted to in-frame clones and leaves out a portion. This record lists approximately 7,800 clones, none seen once only, and the top ten clones contain 4.5% to 5.5%. Aged about 8 to 65 years, CVID subjects averaged about 40 years old. Heparinized whole blood, 5 to 8 ml, came from each donor. Germline-derived CDR1 and CDR2 are SGHTA and FQGNSA. CDR3 size: 15 residues. The V end was cut by 0 bases, the J end by 0 bases, with 7 bases between. Concerning this clone itself: Its antigen is currently unknown. Coverage ceases 3 residues before the CDR3 finishes, and the germline J gene fills in the end.

The sequenced material came from peripheral blood mononuclear cells. V usage is TRBV7-2 and J usage is TRBJ2-3; a possible D gene is TRBD1 (5 bases). The clonotype comes from a human donor with common variable immunodeficiency. The sequenced part of the CDR3 DNA is TGTGCCAGCAGCTTAGCGCCAGGGAGCACAGATACG. Amino acids: CASSLAPGSTDT. The complete CDR3 sequence is CASSLAPGSTDTQYF.